The rows below give T cell receptor beta chains drawn from one sample of a study of response to subunit inactivated influenza vaccine. TCRdb passed the RT-PCR reads through MiXCR, listing each CDR3 protein once. The sample lists under 950,000 distinct CDR3 sequences; roughly 20% were seen once. This sample comprised PBMCs from blood, obtained less than 6 days after vaccination. Every receptor here comes from a man in his fifties who received an inactivated influenza vaccine. Each CDR3 is given with its conserved first and last residue. D genes are given only for firm matches. Not all rows give a size; the values are once, few, many and, for expanded clones, a class.

j_call,clone_size,v_call,d_call,cdr3_nt,cdr3_aa
TRBJ1-4,few,TRBV27,TRBD1,TGTGCCAGCAGTTGGACAGGGCTGGGAGTGGAAAAACTGTTTTTT,CASSWTGLGVEKLFF
TRBJ2-7,-,TRBV4-3,-,TGCGCCAGCAGCCAAGATCCGTGGGAGGTGGGGGAGCAGTACTTC,CASSQDPWEVGEQYF
TRBJ2-1,-,TRBV12-3/TRBV12-4,-,TGTGCCAGCACCCATGAGGATGAGCAGTTCTTC,CASTHEDEQFF
TRBJ1-1,once,TRBV28,-,TGTGCCAGCAGTTTCGGCGAGTTAGGGGGAAACACTGAAGCTTTCTTT,CASSFGELGGNTEAFF
TRBJ2-7,-,TRBV10-3,TRBD2,TGTGCCAGCTGGACTAGCGGAGGCGAGCAGTACTTC,CASWTSGGEQYF
TRBJ2-3,-,TRBV5-1,TRBD1,TGCGCCAGCAGCTTGGCCGTCGGGACAGCTAGCACAGATACGCAGTATTTT,CASSLAVGTASTDTQYF
TRBJ2-1,-,TRBV9,-,TGTGCCAGCAGCGCCTCGGGCGGGATACCCTACAATGAGCAGTTCTTC,CASSASGGIPYNEQFF
TRBJ2-7,few,TRBV7-8,TRBD1,TGTGCCAGCAGCTTAGTTATCACGGGACAGCACTACGAGCAGTACTTC,CASSLVITGQHYEQYF
TRBJ1-5,few,TRBV6-2/TRBV6-3,TRBD1,TGTGCCAGCAGTTACACAGGGGAAGGGATATATAGCAATCAGCCCCAGCATTTT,CASSYTGEGIYSNQPQHF
TRBJ2-5,few,TRBV10-3,TRBD2,TGTGCCATCAGTGATGGTCTAGCGGGAGGGACAGAGACCCAGTACTTC,CAISDGLAGGTETQYF
TRBJ2-1,few,TRBV28,-,TGTGCCAGCAGTTTGTCCTCGTTAATTCTCAATGAGCAGTTCTTC,CASSLSSLILNEQFF
TRBJ2-7,many,TRBV12-3/TRBV12-4,-,TGTGCCAGCAGTTTACGACAGGAGCAGTACTTC,CASSLRQEQYF
TRBJ2-1,-,TRBV28,-,TGTGCCAGCAGTGCTCCAAGGTCCAGCAAATCCTACAATGAGCAGTTCTTC,CASSAPRSSKSYNEQFF
TRBJ2-7,-,TRBV5-6,TRBD1,TGTGCCAGCAGCTGGGGGACAGGTTGGTCCTACGAGCAGTACTTC,CASSWGTGWSYEQYF
TRBJ2-1,few,TRBV5-4,TRBD1,TGTGCCAGCAGCTTGGGACAGGGGAGGACGGATGAGCAGTTCTTC,CASSLGQGRTDEQFF
TRBJ2-1,-,TRBV7-2,-,TGTGCCAGCAGTAATCCGGACAGCGAGCAGTTCTTC,CASSNPDSEQFF
TRBJ1-1,-,TRBV20-1,-,TGCAGTGCCTGGGGAGTGAACACTGAAGCTTTCTTT,CSAWGVNTEAFF
TRBJ1-5,many,TRBV3-1,-,TGTGCCAGCAGCCAAGACCGTGATCAGCCCCAGCATTTT,CASSQDRDQPQHF
TRBJ1-1,few,TRBV5-1,TRBD1,TGCGCCAGCAGCTCTGGACAGGGAGACACTGAAGCTTTCTTT,CASSSGQGDTEAFF
TRBJ2-7,few,TRBV6-2/TRBV6-3,-,TGTGCCAGCAGTTACTCGACGGGGCTTGAGCAGTACTTC,CASSYSTGLEQYF
TRBJ2-2,-,TRBV12-3/TRBV12-4,-,TGTGCCAGCAGTTTAGGGGGGGCGTTGACCGGGGAGCTGTTTTTT,CASSLGGALTGELFF
TRBJ2-3,-,TRBV20-1,-,TGCAGCTATACCGGGACGGGGAGCACAGATACGCAGTATTTT,CSYTGTGSTDTQYF
TRBJ2-7,-,TRBV4-1,TRBD2,TGCGCCAGCAGCCAATGGCCGACTAGCAACGAGCAGTACTTC,CASSQWPTSNEQYF
TRBJ1-5,few,TRBV2,-,TGTGCCAGCAGTGAACCGAATCAGCCCCAGCATTTT,CASSEPNQPQHF
TRBJ2-7,few,TRBV12-3/TRBV12-4,TRBD1,TGTGCCAGCAGCTACCGGATGGCAGGGGGCTGGTACGAGCAGTACTTC,CASSYRMAGGWYEQYF
TRBJ2-5,-,TRBV5-1,TRBD2,TGCGCCAGCAGCCGGACTAGCGGGGGCATAGAGACCCAGTACTTC,CASSRTSGGIETQYF
TRBJ1-3,few,TRBV29-1,-,TGCAGCGTTGGGATCGGGGGCACCATATATTTT,CSVGIGGTIYF
TRBJ1-2,-,TRBV7-2,-,TGTGCCAGCAGCTTAGGAGGGAGCCCCTATGGCTACACCTTC,CASSLGGSPYGYTF
TRBJ1-3,-,TRBV29-1,-,TGCAGCGCGACCCGTTCTGGAAACACCATATATTTT,CSATRSGNTIYF
TRBJ2-3,-,TRBV11-2,TRBD1,TGTGCCAGCGCTCGGACAGGGACTAGCACAGATACGCAGTATTTT,CASARTGTSTDTQYF
TRBJ2-5,-,TRBV20-1,-,TGCAGTGCTAGTAGACGGGGGACAACCGGGGAGACCCAGTACTTC,CSASRRGTTGETQYF
TRBJ1-1,-,TRBV5-1,-,TGCGCCAGCAGCTTGGTCCCCCTCTCCACGAACACTGAAGCTTTCTTT,CASSLVPLSTNTEAFF
TRBJ1-2,few,TRBV5-1,-,TGCGCCAGCACCTCCGGCGTGGGCTATGGCTACACCTTC,CASTSGVGYGYTF
TRBJ2-3,few,TRBV7-8,-,TGTGCCAGCAGCTCTCGGGGGGCAGCAGATACGCAGTATTTT,CASSSRGAADTQYF